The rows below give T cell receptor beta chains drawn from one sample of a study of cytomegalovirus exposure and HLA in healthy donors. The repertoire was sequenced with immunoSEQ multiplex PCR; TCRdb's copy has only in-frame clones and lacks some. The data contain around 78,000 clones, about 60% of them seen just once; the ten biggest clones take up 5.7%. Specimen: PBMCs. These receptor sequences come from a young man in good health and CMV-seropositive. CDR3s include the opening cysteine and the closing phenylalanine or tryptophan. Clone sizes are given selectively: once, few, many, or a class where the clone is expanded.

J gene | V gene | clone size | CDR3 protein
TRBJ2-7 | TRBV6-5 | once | CASRPDREIYEQYF
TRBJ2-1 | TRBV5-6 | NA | CASRSTSASSYNEQFF
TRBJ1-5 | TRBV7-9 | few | CASSLTGEFQPQHF
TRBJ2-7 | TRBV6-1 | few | CASSESGDYEQYF
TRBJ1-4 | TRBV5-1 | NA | CASSLDSNEKLFF
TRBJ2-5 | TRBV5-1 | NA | CASSLWTSGTTQETQYF
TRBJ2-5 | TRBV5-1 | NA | CASSLAPTSEETQYF
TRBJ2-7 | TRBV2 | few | CATDRTASPYEQYF
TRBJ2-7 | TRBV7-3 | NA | CASSSVAGGEEQYF
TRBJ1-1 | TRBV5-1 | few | CASSLAEGNTEAFF
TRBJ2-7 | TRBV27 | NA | CASSLFPGQGGPEQYF
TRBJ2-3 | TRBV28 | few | CASSFQRGGADTQYF
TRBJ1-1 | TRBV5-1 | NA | CASSLGSNTEAFF
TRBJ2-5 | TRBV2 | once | CASSEALQQGARKTQYF
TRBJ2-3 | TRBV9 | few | CASSVAGVQSDTQYF
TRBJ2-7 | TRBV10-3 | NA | CAIRSSQGIYEQYF
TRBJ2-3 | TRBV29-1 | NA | CSVGTTNTATQYF
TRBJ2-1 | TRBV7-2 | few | CASSSSLRTSGRNEQFF
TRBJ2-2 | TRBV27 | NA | CASSSLTTGEGTGELFF
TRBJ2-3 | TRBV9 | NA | CASSVSAVTDTQYF
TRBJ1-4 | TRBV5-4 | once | CASSLSPTNEKLFF
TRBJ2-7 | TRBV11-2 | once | CASSLGLAGALSEQYF
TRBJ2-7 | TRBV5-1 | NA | CASSFPPAGEKTEQYF
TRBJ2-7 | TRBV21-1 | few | CASSPLSGFSYEQYF
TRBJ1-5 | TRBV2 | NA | CASSARTGGGSNQPQHF
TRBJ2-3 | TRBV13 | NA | CASSIRTDTQYF
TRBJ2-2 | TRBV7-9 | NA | CASSSPGLAGAGRTGELFF
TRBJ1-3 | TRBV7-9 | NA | CASNAEDTIYF
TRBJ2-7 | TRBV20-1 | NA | CSARRAGEQYF
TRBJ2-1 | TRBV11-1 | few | CASSEDRGQGNEQFF
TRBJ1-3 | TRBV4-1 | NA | CASSQDGGEAGGNTIYF
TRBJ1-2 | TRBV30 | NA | CAWSPGQGPYGYTF
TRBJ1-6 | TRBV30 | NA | CAWTGTGGSSYNSPLHF
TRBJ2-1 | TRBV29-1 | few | CSVAAPSSYNEQFF
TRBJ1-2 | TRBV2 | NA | CASAWLLGAGDGYTF
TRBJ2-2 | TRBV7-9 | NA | CASSFSGGNSGELFF
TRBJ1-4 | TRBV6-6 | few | CASSAATNEKLFF
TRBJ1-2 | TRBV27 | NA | CASSFSPHSYGYTF
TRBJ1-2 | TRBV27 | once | CASSLRQGAPNYGYTF
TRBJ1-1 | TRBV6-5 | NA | CASSYSWGGRGTEAFF
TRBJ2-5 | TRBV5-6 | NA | CASSLARLQERTQYF
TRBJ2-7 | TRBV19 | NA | CASSGGTSGYEQYF
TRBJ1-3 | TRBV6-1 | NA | CASSGRNTIYF
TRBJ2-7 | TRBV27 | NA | CASSLNPPVQQYF